These T cell receptor beta chains were read from a single sample in a study of blood T cell repertoires in COVID-19. The table came from immunoSEQ multiplex PCR; TCRdb's copy has only in-frame clones and leaves some out. The sample records around 400,000 clones, more than 75% being singletons. The material sequenced was peripheral blood. Receptor source: an older woman with COVID-19, enrolled during active disease. CDR3s include the opening cysteine and the closing phenylalanine or tryptophan. Each record gives: CDR3 length, J gene, V gene, clone size, D gene, CDR3 protein, CDR3 DNA. D genes are given only for firm matches. Some rows mark clone size as missing; the rest say once, few, many or name a class of expanded clone.

12 | TRBJ1-2 | TRBV29-1 | NA | NA | CSVETANYGYTF | TGCAGCGTTGAGACAGCTAACTATGGCTACACCTTC
15 | TRBJ2-7 | TRBV6-5 | NA | TRBD1 | CASMERTGGSYEQYF | TGTGCCAGCATGGAAAGGACAGGGGGCTCCTACGAGCAGTACTTC
15 | TRBJ1-1 | TRBV5-1 | once | NA | CASSPQGTLNTEAFF | TGCGCCAGCAGCCCGCAGGGGACCCTTAACACTGAAGCTTTCTTT
15 | TRBJ1-2 | TRBV6-2/TRBV6-3 | NA | TRBD1 | CASNPMPIQGAMVFF | TGTGCCAGCAACCCAATGCCAATACAGGGGGCGATGGTTTTCTTC
16 | TRBJ2-3 | TRBV5-1 | NA | TRBD2 | CASSLRYDSGGDTQYF | TGCGCCAGCAGCTTGCGTTATGATAGCGGGGGAGATACGCAGTATTTT
15 | TRBJ1-2 | TRBV6-2/TRBV6-3 | NA | NA | CASSYSVTNNYGYTF | TGTGCCAGCAGTTACTCTGTGACAAATAACTATGGCTACACCTTC
13 | TRBJ2-2 | TRBV12-3/TRBV12-4 | NA | NA | CASSSRVTGELFF | TGTGCCAGCAGTTCCAGGGTTACCGGGGAGCTGTTTTTT
17 | TRBJ2-2 | TRBV14 | NA | TRBD1 | CASSPLPGTGVTGELFF | TGTGCCAGCAGCCCCCTACCGGGGACAGGGGTCACCGGGGAGCTGTTTTTT
13 | TRBJ2-5 | TRBV18 | NA | TRBD2 | CASSPGTRETQYF | TGTGCCAGCTCACCAGGGACTAGGGAGACCCAGTACTTC
13 | TRBJ1-1 | TRBV18 | NA | NA | CASSPRDGTEAFF | TGTGCCAGCTCCCCCAGGGATGGCACTGAAGCTTTCTTT
16 | TRBJ1-1 | TRBV7-9 | NA | NA | CASSLTGITQNTEAFF | TGTGCCAGCAGCCTCACAGGGATTACCCAGAACACTGAAGCTTTCTTT
18 | TRBJ2-3 | TRBV21-1 | NA | NA | CASSKETDRGLLTDTQYF | TGTGCCAGCAGCAAAGAGACTGACAGGGGGCTCCTTACAGATACGCAGTATTTT
13 | TRBJ2-7 | TRBV30 | NA | NA | CAWSVAVPYEQYF | TGTGCCTGGAGTGTGGCAGTACCTTACGAGCAGTACTTC
15 | TRBJ2-3 | TRBV19 | NA | TRBD2 | CASSVRRGGTDTQYF | TGTGCCAGTAGTGTCCGACGGGGGGGCACAGATACGCAGTATTTT
14 | TRBJ1-5 | TRBV6-5 | NA | NA | CASRTSTGNQPQHF | TGTGCCAGCAGAACCTCGACAGGTAATCAGCCCCAGCATTTT
15 | TRBJ1-1 | TRBV5-1 | NA | TRBD1 | CASSLGDRGGTEAFF | TGCGCCAGCAGCTTGGGGGACAGGGGAGGGACTGAAGCTTTCTTT
16 | TRBJ2-3 | TRBV6-6 | NA | NA | CASSYRRLTSTDTQYF | TGTGCCAGCAGTTACCGAAGACTAACTAGCACAGATACGCAGTATTTT
15 | TRBJ1-3 | TRBV6-2/TRBV6-3 | NA | NA | CASSYGLLSGNTIYF | TGTGCCAGCAGTTACGGGCTACTCTCTGGAAACACCATATATTTT
17 | TRBJ2-3 | TRBV7-2 | NA | TRBD2 | CASSLVFGGGAGDTQYF | TGTGCCAGCAGCTTAGTCTTCGGCGGGGGGGCCGGGGATACGCAGTATTTT
13 | TRBJ1-2 | TRBV28 | NA | NA | CASSEGMGYGYTF | TGTGCCAGCAGTGAGGGCATGGGATACGGCTACACTTTC
13 | TRBJ2-7 | TRBV19 | once | NA | CASSPRTSYEQYF | TGTGCCAGTAGTCCTCGAACTTCCTACGAGCAGTACTTC
15 | TRBJ2-3 | TRBV7-2 | NA | NA | CASSLMALHTDTQYF | TGTGCCAGCAGCTTAATGGCCCTCCACACAGATACGCAGTATTTT
11 | TRBJ1-6 | TRBV20-1 | NA | NA | CSASLTGPGLF | TGCAGTGCTAGTCTAACAGGGCCCGGCCTCTTT
13 | TRBJ1-2 | TRBV3-1/TRBV3-2 | NA | TRBD1 | CASRQGAIPGYTF | TGTGCCAGCAGACAGGGGGCAATCCCGGGCTACACCTTC
17 | TRBJ2-3 | TRBV3-1/TRBV3-2 | NA | TRBD2 | CASSAGTSGVSTDTQYF | TGTGCCAGCAGCGCCGGGACTAGCGGGGTTAGCACAGATACGCAGTATTTT
14 | TRBJ2-7 | TRBV2 | NA | TRBD2 | CASTEGRVPYEQYF | TGTGCCAGCACCGAGGGGAGGGTCCCCTACGAGCAGTACTTC
15 | TRBJ1-1 | TRBV5-5 | NA | NA | CASSLVVRGTAEAFF | TGTGCCAGCAGCTTGGTGGTGAGGGGGACCGCTGAAGCTTTCTTT
14 | TRBJ2-7 | TRBV7-9 | few | TRBD2 | CASSSSGGANEQYF | TGTGCCAGCAGCTCTAGCGGGGGGGCCAACGAGCAGTACTTC
16 | TRBJ1-5 | TRBV18 | NA | TRBD1 | CASSPGPGGPGQPQHF | TGTGCCAGCTCACCTGGACCAGGGGGACCGGGGCAGCCCCAGCATTTT
11 | TRBJ2-7 | TRBV29-1 | once | NA | CSVVGVLEQYF | TGCAGCGTTGTCGGGGTGTTGGAGCAGTACTTC
19 | TRBJ2-2 | TRBV24-1 | NA | NA | CATSGATGRNFANTGELFF | TGTGCCACCAGTGGCGCCACAGGGAGAAACTTCGCGAACACCGGGGAGCTGTTTTTT
14 | TRBJ1-2 | TRBV6-5 | NA | NA | CASKMGRANYGYTF | TGTGCCAGCAAAATGGGCAGGGCAAACTATGGCTACACCTTC
15 | TRBJ1-4 | TRBV6-5 | few | NA | CASSYSGRTNEKLFF | TGTGCCAGCAGTTACTCGGGCAGAACTAATGAAAAACTGTTTTTT
14 | TRBJ2-7 | TRBV4-1 | once | NA | CASSQDRSSSEQYF | TGCGCCAGCAGCCAAGATCGGAGTAGCAGCGAGCAGTACTTC
13 | TRBJ1-2 | TRBV7-2 | NA | NA | CASSIRATHGYTF | TGTGCCAGCAGCATCAGGGCCACTCATGGCTACACCTTC
13 | TRBJ2-7 | TRBV18 | NA | NA | CASSPPSGYEQYF | TGTGCCAGCTCACCACCTAGCGGCTACGAGCAGTACTTC
15 | TRBJ2-7 | TRBV11-2 | NA | TRBD1 | CASSSTRDRAYEQYF | TGTGCCAGCAGCTCGACCCGGGACAGGGCTTACGAGCAGTACTTC
18 | TRBJ2-6 | TRBV5-1 | NA | TRBD2 | CASSPGLAGASGANVLTF | TGCGCCAGCAGCCCGGGACTAGCGGGTGCCTCTGGGGCCAACGTCCTGACTTTC
14 | TRBJ2-6 | TRBV11-2 | NA | NA | CASSQGSGANVLTF | TGTGCCAGCAGCCAGGGGTCCGGGGCCAACGTCCTGACTTTC
14 | TRBJ1-2 | TRBV7-9 | NA | NA | CASRTDSLVEGYTF | TGTGCCAGCAGAACGGACAGTCTCGTCGAGGGCTACACCTTC
13 | TRBJ1-1 | TRBV11-2 | NA | NA | CASSLGGGISAFF | TGTGCCAGCAGCTTAGGAGGAGGAATAAGCGCTTTCTTT
16 | TRBJ2-2 | TRBV7-2 | NA | TRBD1 | CASSPLDRGDTGELFF | TGTGCCAGCAGCCCGCTGGACAGGGGGGACACCGGGGAGCTGTTTTTT
18 | TRBJ2-3 | TRBV5-4 | NA | TRBD2 | CASSLELAGGASTDTQYF | TGTGCCAGCAGCTTGGAGCTAGCGGGGGGAGCTAGCACAGATACGCAGTATTTT
14 | TRBJ1-4 | TRBV7-2 | NA | TRBD1 | CASSPDRGNEKLFF | TGTGCCAGCAGCCCGGACAGGGGAAATGAAAAACTGTTTTTT
15 | TRBJ2-7 | TRBV18 | NA | TRBD1 | CASSSSRQGLNEQYF | TGTGCCAGCTCATCTTCTCGACAGGGGCTAAACGAGCAGTACTTC
14 | TRBJ1-4 | TRBV7-2 | once | NA | CASSPGRTSEKLFF | TGTGCCAGCAGCCCTGGAAGGACAAGTGAAAAACTGTTTTTT
13 | TRBJ1-1 | TRBV7-6 | once | NA | CASSLSSGTEAFF | TGTGCCAGCAGCTTAAGTAGCGGGACTGAAGCTTTCTTT
15 | TRBJ1-4 | TRBV18 | NA | NA | CASSPPGSSNEKLFF | TGTGCCAGCTCACCACCAGGGAGTTCAAATGAAAAACTGTTTTTT